This T cell receptor beta chain was captured by sequencing in a study of blood T cell repertoires in COVID-19. Here immunoSEQ multiplex PCR was the method, and the copy in TCRdb shows in-frame clones only, minus some. The data show tens of thousands of clones, 75% to 90% seen once. Germline CDR1 is MNHEY and CDR2 is SMNVEV (reference sequence). Trimming took 5 bases from V and 3 from J; bases not matched to a gene: 4. This CDR3 has 15 amino acids. The sequenced sample consisted of peripheral blood. This chain links TRBV27 with TRBJ1-6; TRBD1 matches at 7 bases. This TCR was sampled from a human donor in a cohort sampled during active COVID-19. The CDR3 spells CASSQGQVYNSPLHF. The DNA for the CDR3 is TGTGCCAGCAGTCAAGGACAGGTCTATAATTCACCCCTCCACTTT.